This T cell receptor (beta chain) appears in the sequencing data of a study of shared clonotypes between healthy human individuals. About the study: Per donor, three plates held CD4 naive cells, three held CD4 memory, two held CD8 naive and one held CD8 memory. Findings and limits, study-wide: Non-shared clonotypes had lower generation probabilities than clonotypes shared by all four sorted-subset donors. Naive CD4 clonotypes overlapped across a handful of donors at roughly 5.1%.

Each sorted subset replicate got 200 ng genomic DNA, tens of thousands of genomes. The protocol was immunoSEQ multiplex PCR, while the TCRdb copy is restricted to in-frame clones and leaves out a portion. Of roughly 2.1 million clones listed, about 92% are singletons. On this clone: Its cognate antigen is unknown. The sample carries other DNA sequences with the same CDR3.

In the naive CD8 group, cells lacked CD45RO and were positively selected for CCR7, so terminally differentiated effector memory CD45RA+ cells were left out. CDR3 length: 15 amino acids. Germline V gene data show CDR1 as SGHAT and CDR2 as FQNNGV. V lost 1 base and J lost 1; bases outside the gene matches: 2. The sample taken for sequencing was naive CD8+ T cells from PBMCs. The chain uses TRBV11-2 and TRBJ2-7; 9 bases agree with TRBD2. The receptor's source is a man between 18 and 35 years old in good health. Some clones in this sample may be carry-over from other donors' samples. This CDR3 reads CASSLGLAGSYEQYF. CDR3 DNA sequence: TGTGCCAGCAGCTTAGGGCTAGCGGGGTCCTACGAGCAGTACTTC.